The text below deals with one TCR beta chain. The antigen remains unidentified. The data originate from a study of CD8+ T cells in alopecia areata. Study conclusions and caveats: In blood and scalp, many expanded lesional clones persisted during tofacitinib.

Extracted from the samples, RNA was reverse transcribed into cDNA to serve as the sequencing template. Sequencing used immunoSEQ multiplex PCR; TCRdb keeps in-frame clones, though not all of them. The data show about 120,000 clones, with over 60% seen just once and around 5.7% held by the top ten. This CDR3 has 13 residues. V lost 7 bases, J lost 11 bases, and 20 bases lay in between. CDR1 is LNHDA, CDR2 SQIVND, per germline (reference sequence). The treatment here: oral pan-JAK inhibitor, 5-10 mg twice daily. As part of sample collection, lesional scalp punch biopsies and peripheral blood were taken from alopecia areata patients. Both CD4+ and CD8+ T cells were separated by sorting PBMCs.

This receptor was obtained from a human donor with alopecia areata. The sample in question was CD4+ T cells sorted from blood, obtained at week 4, from a patient treated with tofacitinib. This sequence joins TRBV19 and TRBJ1-1; perhaps TRBD1 as D (5 bases). The CDR3 coding sequence is TGTGCCAGTAACCGGGACTTCGGGGGGGATGCTTTCTTT. This codes for CASNRDFGGDAFF.